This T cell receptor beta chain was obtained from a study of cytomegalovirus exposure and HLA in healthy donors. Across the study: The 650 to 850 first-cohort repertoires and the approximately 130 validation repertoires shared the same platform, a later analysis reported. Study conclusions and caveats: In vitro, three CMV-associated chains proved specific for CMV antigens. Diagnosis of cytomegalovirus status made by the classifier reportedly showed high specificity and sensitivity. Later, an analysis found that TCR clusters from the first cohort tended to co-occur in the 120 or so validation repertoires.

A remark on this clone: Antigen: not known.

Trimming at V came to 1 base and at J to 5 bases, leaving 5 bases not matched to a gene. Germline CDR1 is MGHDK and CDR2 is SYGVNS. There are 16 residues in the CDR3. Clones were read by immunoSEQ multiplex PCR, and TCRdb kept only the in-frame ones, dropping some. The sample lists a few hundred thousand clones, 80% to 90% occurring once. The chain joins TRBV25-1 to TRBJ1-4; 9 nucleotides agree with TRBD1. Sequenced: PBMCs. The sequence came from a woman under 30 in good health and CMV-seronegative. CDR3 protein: CASSEFRTGVNEKLFF. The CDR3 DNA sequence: TGTGCCAGCAGTGAATTCCGGACAGGGGTAAATGAAAAACTGTTTTTT. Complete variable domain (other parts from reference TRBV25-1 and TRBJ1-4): EADIYQTPRYLVIGTGKKITLECSQTMGHDKMYWYQQDPGMELHLIHYSYGVNSTEKGDLSSESTVSRIRTEHFPLTLESARPSHTSQYLCASSEFRTGVNEKLFFGSGTQLSVL.